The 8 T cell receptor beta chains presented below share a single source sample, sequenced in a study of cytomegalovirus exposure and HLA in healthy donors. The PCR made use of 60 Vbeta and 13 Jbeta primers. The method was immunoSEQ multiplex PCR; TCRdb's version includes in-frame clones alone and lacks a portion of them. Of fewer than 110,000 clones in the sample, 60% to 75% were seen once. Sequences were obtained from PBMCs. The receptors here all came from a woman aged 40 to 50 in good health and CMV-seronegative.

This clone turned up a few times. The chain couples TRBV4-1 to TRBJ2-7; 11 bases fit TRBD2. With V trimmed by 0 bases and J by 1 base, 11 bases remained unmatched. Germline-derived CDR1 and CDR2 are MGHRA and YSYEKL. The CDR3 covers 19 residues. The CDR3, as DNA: TGCGCCAGCAGCCAAGAGTCAGTTAGAGCTAGCGGGGGGTCCTACGAGCAGTACTTC. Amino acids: CASSQESVRASGGSYEQYF.

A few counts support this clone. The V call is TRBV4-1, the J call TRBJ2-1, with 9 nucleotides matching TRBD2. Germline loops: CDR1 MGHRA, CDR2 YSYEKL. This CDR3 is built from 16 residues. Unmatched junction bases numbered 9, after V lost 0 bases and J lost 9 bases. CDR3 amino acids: CASSQDVVRAGGEQFF. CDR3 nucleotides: TGCGCCAGCAGCCAAGATGTGGTCCGAGCGGGGGGTGAGCAGTTCTTC.

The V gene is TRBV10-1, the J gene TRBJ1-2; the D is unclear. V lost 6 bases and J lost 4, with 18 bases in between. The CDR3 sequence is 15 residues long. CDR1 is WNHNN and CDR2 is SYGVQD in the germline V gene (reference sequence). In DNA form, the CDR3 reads TGCGCCAGCAGGACGGACGGGAAAATAGGCTATGGCTACACCTTC. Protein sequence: CASRTDGKIGYGYTF.

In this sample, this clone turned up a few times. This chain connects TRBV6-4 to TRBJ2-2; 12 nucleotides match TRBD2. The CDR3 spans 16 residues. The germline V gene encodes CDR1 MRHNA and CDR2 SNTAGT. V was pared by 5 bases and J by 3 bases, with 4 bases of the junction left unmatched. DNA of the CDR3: TGTGCCAGCAGTTCCGGGACTAGCGGGTACACCGGGGAGCTGTTTTTT. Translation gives CASSSGTSGYTGELFF.

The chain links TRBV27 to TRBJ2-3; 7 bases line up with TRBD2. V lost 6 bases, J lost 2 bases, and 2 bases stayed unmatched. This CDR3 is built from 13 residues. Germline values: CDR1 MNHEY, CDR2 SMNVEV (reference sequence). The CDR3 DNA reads TGTGCCAGCAGAGCGGGACTCACAGATACGCAGTATTTT. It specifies CASRAGLTDTQYF.

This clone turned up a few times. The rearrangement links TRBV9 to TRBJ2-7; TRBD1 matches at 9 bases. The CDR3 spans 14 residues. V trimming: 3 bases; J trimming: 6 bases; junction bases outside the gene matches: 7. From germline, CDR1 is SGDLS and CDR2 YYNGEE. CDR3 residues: CASSARDRAVEQYF. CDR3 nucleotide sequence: TGTGCCAGCAGCGCACGGGACAGGGCCGTCGAGCAGTACTTC.

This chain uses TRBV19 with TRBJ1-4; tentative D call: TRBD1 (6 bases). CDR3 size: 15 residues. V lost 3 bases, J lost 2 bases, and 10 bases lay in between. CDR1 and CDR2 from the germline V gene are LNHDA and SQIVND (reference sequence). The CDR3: CASSIWDTTNEKLFF. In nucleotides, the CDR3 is TGTGCCAGTAGTATTTGGGACACTACTAATGAAAAACTGTTTTTT. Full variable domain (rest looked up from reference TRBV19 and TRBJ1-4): DGGITQSPKYLFRKEGQNVTLSCEQNLNHDAMYWYRQDPGQGLRLIYYSQIVNDFQKGDIAEGYSVSREKKESFPLTVTSAQKNPTAFYLCASSIWDTTNEKLFFGSGTQLSVL.

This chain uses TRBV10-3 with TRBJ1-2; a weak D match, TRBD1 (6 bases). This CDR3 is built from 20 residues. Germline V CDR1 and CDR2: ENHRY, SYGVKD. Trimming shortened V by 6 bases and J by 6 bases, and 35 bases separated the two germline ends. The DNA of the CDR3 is TGTGCCATCAGGCAAGCGGGGACATTCCCCCCAGGCGCGGGTAGGGATGGCTACACCTTC. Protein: CAIRQAGTFPPGAGRDGYTF.